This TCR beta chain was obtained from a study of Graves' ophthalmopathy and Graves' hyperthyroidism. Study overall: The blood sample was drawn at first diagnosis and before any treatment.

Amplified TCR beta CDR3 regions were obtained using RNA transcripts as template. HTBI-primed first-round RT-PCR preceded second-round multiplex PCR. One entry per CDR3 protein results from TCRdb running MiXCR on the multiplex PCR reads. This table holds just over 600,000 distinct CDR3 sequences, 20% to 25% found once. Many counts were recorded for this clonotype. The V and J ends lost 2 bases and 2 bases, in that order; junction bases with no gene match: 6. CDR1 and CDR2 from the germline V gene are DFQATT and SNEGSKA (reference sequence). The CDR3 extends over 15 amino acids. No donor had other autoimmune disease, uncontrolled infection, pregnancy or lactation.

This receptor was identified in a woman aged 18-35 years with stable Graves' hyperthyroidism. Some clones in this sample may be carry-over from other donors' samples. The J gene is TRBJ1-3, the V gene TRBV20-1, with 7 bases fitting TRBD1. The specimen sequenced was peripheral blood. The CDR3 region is CSARPRGTAGNTIYF. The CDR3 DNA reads TGCAGTGCTAGACCCAGGGGGACCGCTGGAAACACCATATATTTT.